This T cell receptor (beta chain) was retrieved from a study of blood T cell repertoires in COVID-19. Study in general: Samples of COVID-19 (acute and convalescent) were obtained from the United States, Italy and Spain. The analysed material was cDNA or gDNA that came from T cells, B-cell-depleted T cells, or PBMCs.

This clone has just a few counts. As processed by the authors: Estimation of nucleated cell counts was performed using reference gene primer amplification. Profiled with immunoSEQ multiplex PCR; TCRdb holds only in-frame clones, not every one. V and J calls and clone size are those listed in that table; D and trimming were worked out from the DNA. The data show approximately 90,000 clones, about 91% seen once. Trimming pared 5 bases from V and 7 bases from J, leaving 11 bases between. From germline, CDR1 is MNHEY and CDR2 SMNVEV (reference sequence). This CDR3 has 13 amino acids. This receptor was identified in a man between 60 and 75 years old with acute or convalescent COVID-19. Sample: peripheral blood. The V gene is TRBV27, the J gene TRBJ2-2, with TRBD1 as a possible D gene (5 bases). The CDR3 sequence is CASSPRVFGELFF. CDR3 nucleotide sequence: TGTGCCAGCAGTCCCAGGGTTTTCGGGGAGCTGTTTTTT.